Presented here are 29 T cell receptor beta chains from one specimen sequenced in a study of blood T cell repertoires in COVID-19 (dated by TCRdb to the early 2020s). The library came from the immunoSEQ multiplex PCR assay. Sourced from immuneACCESS, this table was stored by TCRdb with only in-frame sequences that have V and J called. A share of the clones is absent; for the studies checked, an unresolved V gene accounts for under half, and the remainder has no known explanation. This sample gives some 350,000 clones in total; about 89% of them show up just once. Approximately 5.3% of the sample is in the top ten clones. Sequenced sample: PBMCs or T cells enriched from blood (not recorded which). These receptors all stem from a woman aged 25 to 39 who had recovered from COVID-19.

The rearrangement links TRBV28 to TRBJ2-1, with 9 bases identical to TRBD2. The CDR3 spans 15 residues. CDR1 is MDHEN and CDR2 is SYDVKM in the germline V gene. The ends lost 5 bases at V and 6 bases at J; junction bases unmatched: 8. The DNA for the CDR3 is TGTGCCAGCAGTGGGGCTAGCGGGGAGGGCAATGAGCAGTTCTTC. Protein product: CASSGASGEGNEQFF.

V and J are TRBV7-9 and TRBJ2-1, with 16 bases that match TRBD2. Germline CDR1 and CDR2: SEHNR and FQNEAQ (reference sequence). V was clipped by 5 bases and J by 2 bases; unmatched bases: 6. This CDR3 spans 18 amino acids. Here the CDR3 DNA reads TGTGCCAGCAGCGGACCCGGGACTAGCGGGGGGGCCTACAATGAGCAGTTCTTC. Encoded protein: CASSGPGTSGGAYNEQFF. Complete variable domain (other parts from reference TRBV7-9 and TRBJ2-1): DTGVSQNPRHKITKRGQNVTFRCDPISEHNRLYWYRQTLGQGPEFLTYFQNEAQLEKSRLLSDRFSAERPKGSFSTLEIQRTEQGDSAMYLCASSGPGTSGGAYNEQFFGPGTRLTVL.

The chain uses TRBV29-1 and TRBJ2-1; D not certain. Deletions cut 1 base from V and 2 bases from J, with 9 bases between. CDR3 length: 14 residues. The germline V gene has CDR1 SQVTM and CDR2 ANQGSEA. The CDR3 protein is CSVEGGETYNEQFF. CDR3 coding DNA: TGCAGCGTTGAAGGAGGTGAGACCTACAATGAGCAGTTCTTC.

The CDR3 nucleotides are TGCGCCAGCAGAGAGGGCGAGGAGACCCAGTACTTC. Translating gives CASREGEETQYF. V is TRBV5-1 and J is TRBJ2-5; D may be TRBD2 (5 bases). Trimming pared 5 bases from V and 5 bases from J, leaving 10 bases between. The CDR3 is made up of 12 amino acids. Germline CDR1 SGHRS, CDR2 YFSETQ.

J is TRBJ2-3 and V is TRBV27, with a possible D match to TRBD2 (5 bases). Germline assignment: CDR1 MNHEY and CDR2 SMNVEV (reference sequence). The CDR3 runs to 14 residues. V gave up 5 bases and J gave up 4 bases, with 13 bases separating them. The CDR3 here is CASSEELVPDTQYF. In nucleotides, the CDR3 is TGTGCCAGCAGTGAGGAACTAGTTCCAGATACGCAGTATTTT.

The chain combines TRBV9 with TRBJ2-1; 7 bases align to TRBD1. Per germline, CDR1 SGDLS and CDR2 YYNGEE. The CDR3 sequence is 14 residues long. J lost 10 bases, V lost 4 bases, and 11 bases had no gene match. The CDR3 DNA reads TGTGCCAGCAGCCGAGGGACAGTCCACGGAGAGCAGTTCTTC. Protein product: CASSRGTVHGEQFF.

The gene calls are TRBV24-1 and TRBJ2-1, with D perhaps TRBD2 (6 bases). Trimming left V 4 bases short and J 8 bases short, with 17 bases between. The CDR3 extends over 15 amino acids. Germline V gene data show CDR1 as KGHDR and CDR2 as SFDVKD. CDR3 in amino acids: CATSDRRGVRDEQFF. CDR3 nucleotides: TGTGCCACCAGTGACCGCCGCGGGGTAAGGGATGAGCAGTTCTTC.

The chain is built from TRBV30 and TRBJ2-5, with 8 nucleotides matching TRBD1. The junction had 5 bases not matched to a gene; V was cut back by 1 base and J by 1 base. The CDR3 runs to 15 residues. Germline loops: CDR1 GTSNPN, CDR2 SVGIG (reference sequence). CDR3 in DNA: TGTGCCTGGAGTGCTTTAGGACAGGGCCAAGAGACCCAGTACTTC. Its protein is CAWSALGQGQETQYF.

The rearrangement uses TRBV18 and TRBJ1-2; 7 bases align to TRBD1. Germline trimming cut 6 bases from V and 0 bases from J; bases unmatched to any gene: 7. CDR3 length: 15 residues. Germline assignment: CDR1 KGHSH and CDR2 LQKENI. DNA for the CDR3: TGTGCCAGCTCCAAGGGGACAGCGGCTAACTATGGCTACACCTTC. Translation gives CASSKGTAANYGYTF.

This chain connects TRBV19 to TRBJ2-1; 7 bases fit TRBD2. The V segment lost 6 bases and the J segment 4 bases; nucleotides outside the gene matches: 9. CDR3 length: 15 residues. Germline CDR1 LNHDA, CDR2 SQIVND (reference sequence). DNA of the CDR3: TGTGCCAGTAGGTGGGGAGGGGCAGGATACAATGAGCAGTTCTTC. Its translation: CASRWGGAGYNEQFF.

This chain joins TRBV13 and TRBJ2-1, with 11 bases that match TRBD2. V was pared by 5 bases and J by 8 bases, with 8 bases of the junction left unmatched. The CDR3 runs 15 residues. Germline CDR1 and CDR2: PRHDT and FYEKMQ (reference sequence). CDR3 nucleotides: TGTGCCAGCAGCACTGTTAGCGGGGGGGCCCATGAGCAGTTCTTC. It codes for CASSTVSGGAHEQFF.

The rearrangement links TRBV4-1 to TRBJ2-7, with TRBD1 identical over 9 bases. The CDR3 totals 16 residues. CDR1 MGHRA and CDR2 YSYEKL come from the germline V gene. J was trimmed by 1 base and V by 3 bases; bases with no gene match: 7. The CDR3 nucleotides read TGCGCCAGCAGCCAGGAATCCGGGACAGGGTCCTACGAGCAGTACTTC. Amino acids: CASSQESGTGSYEQYF.

This clone was detected a few times. The chain carries TRBV6-5 and TRBJ1-2, with D perhaps matching TRBD1 (5 bases). The germline V and J ends were trimmed by 4 bases and 3 bases, with 12 bases remaining between them. CDR1 is MNHEY and CDR2 is SVGAGI in the germline V gene. CDR3 size: 14 residues. CDR3 sequence: CASSSYRDYYGYTF. The CDR3, as DNA: TGTGCCAGCAGTTCATACCGGGACTACTATGGCTACACCTTC.

The rearrangement joins TRBV4-2 to TRBJ2-1; 8 nucleotides align to TRBD2. J was trimmed by 8 bases and V by 0 bases; bases with no gene match: 9. Germline values: CDR1 LGHNA, CDR2 YNFKEQ. The CDR3 length is 16 residues. CDR3 region: CASSQEGSGVYHEQFF. CDR3 in DNA: TGTGCCAGCAGCCAAGAGGGTAGCGGGGTTTACCATGAGCAGTTCTTC.

This chain uses TRBV19 with TRBJ1-4, with D uncertain. Trimming removed 10 bases at V and 5 bases at J, with 5 bases between. The CDR3 runs to 10 residues. CDR1 and CDR2 (germline): LNHDA, SQIVND (reference sequence). CDR3 in amino acids: CATSNEKLFF. The CDR3 DNA follows: TGTGCCACTTCGAATGAAAAACTGTTTTTT.

The CDR3 DNA reads TGTGCCAGTAGTATAAGCCGGGGGGCCAGGGGCTACACCTTC. Protein: CASSISRGARGYTF. The chain links TRBV19 to TRBJ1-2; possibly TRBD1 for D (6 bases). Germline CDR1 is LNHDA and CDR2 is SQIVND (reference sequence). Trimming left V 2 bases short and J 8 bases short, with 15 bases between. The length of the CDR3 is 14 residues.

This clone was counted a single time. This rearrangement joins TRBV5-1 to TRBJ1-3; TRBD1 is a possible D gene (6 bases). CDR1 SGHRS and CDR2 YFSETQ come from the germline V gene. V shed 3 bases and J shed 0 bases, with 25 bases lying between them. This CDR3 spans 20 amino acids. CDR3 in DNA: TGCGCCAGCAGCTCCCTTTCTCTGACAGGACCCGGATTCTCTGGAAACACCATATATTTT. Translated, it gives CASSSLSLTGPGFSGNTIYF. The entire variable domain, with the rest obtained from reference TRBV5-1 and TRBJ1-3, is as follows: KAGVTQTPRYLIKTRGQQVTLSCSPISGHRSVSWYQQTPGQGLQFLFEYFSETQRNKGNFPGRFSGRQFSNSRSEMNVSTLELGDSALYLCASSSLSLTGPGFSGNTIYFGEGSWLTVV.

The CDR3 region is CASSEPRGGATDTQYF. CDR3 coding DNA: TGTGCCAGTAGTGAGCCTCGAGGAGGGGCGACAGATACGCAGTATTTT. V and J are TRBV19 and TRBJ2-3; D might be TRBD2 (6 bases). This CDR3 has 16 amino acids. In germline, CDR1 is LNHDA, CDR2 SQIVND (reference sequence). V was clipped by 5 bases and J by 3 bases, with 18 bases between them.

This clone has only one observation. The chain is built from TRBV7-2 and TRBJ1-2; 10 positions agree with TRBD1. Trimming cost V 5 bases and J 4 bases; bases outside gene matches: 7. Germline lookup yields CDR1 SGHTA and CDR2 FQGNSA. CDR3 length: 15 amino acids. The CDR3 DNA is TGTGCCAGCAGCGCAAGACAGGGGGCGGTCTATGGCTACACCTTC. This gives the protein CASSARQGAVYGYTF. The whole variable domain, remainder taken from reference TRBV7-2 and TRBJ1-2, is GAGVSQSPSNKVTEKGKDVELRCDPISGHTALYWYRQSLGQGLEFLIYFQGNSAPDKSGLPSDRFSAERTGGSVSTLTIQRTQQEDSAVYLCASSARQGAVYGYTFGSGTRLTVV.

This chain links TRBV4-1 with TRBJ1-1, with D possibly TRBD1 on 6 matching bases. V lost 3 bases and J 4 bases, leaving 9 bases between the germline ends. The CDR3 covers 13 residues. The germline V gene encodes CDR1 MGHRA and CDR2 YSYEKL. The CDR3 nucleotides are TGCGCCAGCAGCCAGCAGGGGTTCACTGAAGCTTTCTTT. This gives the protein CASSQQGFTEAFF.

V and J are TRBV21-1 and TRBJ2-1; the table's D gene call, TRBD2, was not cross checked with the DNA. TRBV21-1 is a known pseudogene. The CDR3 totals 13 residues. DNA for the CDR3: TGTGCCAGCAGCAAAATTCCACTCAATGAGCAGTTCTTC. Translating gives CASSKIPLNEQFF.

The chain links TRBV10-3 to TRBJ1-2; D not certain. V was cut by 8 bases and J by 4 bases, with 11 bases left in between. Germline-derived CDR1 and CDR2 are ENHRY and SYGVKD. The CDR3 runs to 12 residues. The CDR3, as DNA: TGTGCCATCCGCGGGGTAGCCTATGGCTACACCTTC. This sequence encodes CAIRGVAYGYTF.

The rearrangement links TRBV13 to TRBJ1-2; 11 bases match TRBD1. Germline assignment: CDR1 PRHDT and CDR2 FYEKMQ (reference sequence). The CDR3 consists of 16 residues. V shed 5 bases and J 3 bases; nucleotides not matched to a gene: 8. The CDR3 region is CASSPPRDRGDYGYTF. In DNA, the CDR3 is TGTGCCAGCAGCCCACCCCGGGACAGGGGGGACTATGGCTACACCTTC.

The chain joins TRBV5-1 to TRBJ2-3, with a possible D match to TRBD2 (6 bases). V was shortened by 5 bases and J by 2 bases, with 15 bases between the two germline ends. Germline assignment: CDR1 SGHRS and CDR2 YFSETQ. CDR3 length: 15 residues. The CDR3: CASRGGAGSTDTQYF. Here the CDR3 DNA reads TGCGCCAGCAGAGGCGGCGCGGGGTCCACAGATACGCAGTATTTT.

This clone showed up just once. The rearrangement uses TRBV3-1 (or the pseudogene TRBV3-2) and TRBJ2-7; D possibly corresponds to TRBD2 (6 bases). The ends were cut back, 3 bases at V and 6 bases at J, with 9 bases in the middle. Germline assignment: CDR1 LGHDT and CDR2 YNNKEL (reference sequence). The CDR3 length is 12 residues. The CDR3 spells CASSHGGPEQYF. CDR3 DNA sequence: TGTGCCAGCAGCCACGGGGGACCCGAGCAGTACTTC.

With respect to this clone: Other DNA sequences in this sample translate to the same CDR3. J is TRBJ1-2 and V is TRBV10-3; a weak D match, TRBD1 (5 bases). V was trimmed by 0 bases and J by 6 bases, leaving 11 bases between them. The CDR3 runs 14 residues. Germline CDR1 ENHRY, CDR2 SYGVKD. CDR3 in amino acids: CAISESGGDHGYTF. The CDR3 nucleotides read TGTGCCATCAGTGAGTCTGGGGGGGACCATGGCTACACCTTC.

The rearrangement links TRBV30 to TRBJ1-5; weak D call: TRBD1 (5 bases). Between the trimmed V and J ends, which lost 1 base and 4 bases, there was a span of 11 bases. The CDR3 runs 14 residues. The germline CDR1 and CDR2 sequences are GTSNPN and SVGIG (reference sequence). The CDR3 is CAWSEISGNQPQHF. DNA of the CDR3: TGTGCCTGGAGTGAGATTTCAGGGAATCAGCCCCAGCATTTT. Looking up the rest from reference TRBV30 and TRBJ1-5 gives the full variable domain: SQTIHQWPATLVQPVGSPLSLECTVEGTSNPNLYWYRQAAGRGLQLLFYSVGIGQISSEVPQNLSASRPQDRQFILSSKKLLLSDSGFYLCAWSEISGNQPQHFGDGTRLSIL.

V and J are TRBV5-1 and TRBJ2-7, with 8 bases that match TRBD1. This CDR3 has 16 residues. Germline V gene sequence: CDR1 SGHRS, CDR2 YFSETQ. V dropped 4 bases and J dropped 2; count of bases not matched to a gene: 11. CDR3 coding DNA: TGCGCCAGCAGCGCCGACAGGGGTACTTTTACCTACGAGCAGTACTTC. It encodes CASSADRGTFTYEQYF.

The chain is built from TRBV5-4 and TRBJ2-2; a possible D gene is TRBD1 (6 bases). V lost 4 bases to trimming and J lost 5 bases, with 15 bases between them. This CDR3 spans 15 amino acids. Germline V gene sequence: CDR1 SGHNT, CDR2 YYREEE (reference sequence). CDR3 region: CASSDTTGRTGELFF. The CDR3 coding sequence is TGTGCCAGCAGCGACACGACAGGTCGTACCGGGGAGCTGTTTTTT.